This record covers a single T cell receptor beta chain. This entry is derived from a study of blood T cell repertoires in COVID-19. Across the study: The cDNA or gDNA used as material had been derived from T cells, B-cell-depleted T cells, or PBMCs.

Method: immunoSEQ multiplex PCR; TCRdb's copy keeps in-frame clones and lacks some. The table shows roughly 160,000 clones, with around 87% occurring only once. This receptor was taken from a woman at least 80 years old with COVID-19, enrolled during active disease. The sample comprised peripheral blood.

As DNA, the CDR3 is TGTGCCAGCAGTAGGGACAGGGGCCCAGATACGCAGTATTTT. This translates into CASSRDRGPDTQYF. The chain couples TRBV2 to TRBJ2-3; TRBD1 matches 10 bases. CDR3 length equals 14 residues. CDR1 is SNHLY, CDR2 FYNNEI, per germline. The J segment lost 4 bases and the V segment lost 5 bases, leaving 3 bases of the junction unmatched.